Included here is one TCR beta chain sequence, with context. The antigen remains unidentified. This specimen comes from a study of graft-versus-host responses after intestinal transplantation. The overall study: Every one of the recipients received anti-thymocyte globulin induction and afterwards took tacrolimus and steroids for around three years.

Profiled with immunoSEQ multiplex PCR; TCRdb holds only in-frame clones, not every one. The data contain around 100,000 clones, more than 85% of them singletons. V lost 3 bases and J lost 6, with 18 bases in between. From germline, CDR1 is MGHRA and CDR2 YSYEKL. There are 15 residues in the CDR3. This clonotype was obtained from a human donor who was the organ donor for an intestinal transplant. J is TRBJ2-7 and V is TRBV4-1; D may be TRBD2 (5 bases). The sample here was unstimulated CD8+ T cells sorted from spleen or lymph node cells, taken before transplant. CDR3 bases: TGCGCCAGCAGCCACAGCGGAGGTGGGGATGGCGAGCAGTACTTC. It specifies CASSHSGGGDGEQYF.